This T cell receptor (beta chain) was recovered during a study of CXCR3-negative and CXCR3-positive naive CD8 T cells. In the study overall: TRB reads totalled about 135 million, about 1.5 +/- 0.3 million per library.

Germline V gene data show CDR1 as SQVTM and CDR2 as ANQGSEA. This CDR3 comprises 14 residues. All TRB cDNA libraries came from 5' RACE performed with UMI labels. Reanalyzing the 5' RACE reads, TCRdb keeps one entry per CDR3 protein, without DNA. The data show about 62,000 distinct CDR3 sequences, and the top ten clones hold 4.3%. The specimen was naive CXCR3- CD8+ T cells from blood. The subset is: CD45RO-CCR7+CD27+CD95- naive CD8+ T cells lacking CXCR3 (TNR3-). This receptor was identified in a human donor in good health. Some clones in this sample may be carry-over from other donors' samples. This chain connects TRBV29-1 to TRBJ2-7; TCRdb designates TRBD1, a call that cannot be tested without DNA. This CDR3 is CSVGAIKGSYEQYF.